What follows are 15 T cell receptor beta chains derived from one specimen sequenced in a study of technical replicates of blood from several donors. Some clones are missing from TCRdb's copy, which holds only in-frame ones; the method was immunoSEQ multiplex PCR. The table lists about 88,000 clones, 85% to 95% of them singletons, with approximately 0.3% in the top ten. What was sequenced was T cells isolated from PBMCs. The receptor set was obtained from a human donor in good health.

The chain joins TRBV5-1 to TRBJ1-2; possible D gene TRBD1, 5 bases. The CDR3 contains 14 residues. V dropped 3 bases and J dropped 3 bases, with 12 bases sitting between them. CDR1 is SGHRS and CDR2 is YFSETQ in the germline V gene. CDR3 residues: CASSSSGGDYGYTF. Written as DNA, the CDR3 is TGCGCCAGCAGCTCCTCGGGGGGTGACTATGGCTACACCTTC.

The V call is TRBV6-5, the J call TRBJ2-3; 9 nucleotides match TRBD2. CDR3 length equals 15 residues. The V gene's germline CDR1 is MNHEY and CDR2 SVGAGI. Germline trimming cut 8 bases from V and 2 bases from J; bases unmatched to any gene: 8. This chain's CDR3 is CASRYSGSATDTQYF. In nucleotides, the CDR3 is TGTGCCAGCCGCTATAGCGGGAGTGCCACAGATACGCAGTATTTT.

This chain uses TRBV5-1 with TRBJ1-5; tentatively, D is TRBD1 (6 bases). The CDR3 loop spans 15 amino acids. The germline CDR1 and CDR2 sequences are SGHRS and YFSETQ. The V end lost 4 bases, the J end lost 4 bases, and 15 bases lay between the germline ends. CDR3 residues: CASSPRGAPNQPQHF. The CDR3 DNA reads as TGCGCCAGCAGCCCTCGGGGGGCCCCTAATCAGCCCCAGCATTTT.

The chain is built from TRBV19 and TRBJ2-2; no clear D gene. V shed 10 bases and J shed 8 bases, with 8 bases lying between them. The CDR3 spans 10 residues. Germline CDR1 reads LNHDA; CDR2 reads SQIVND (reference sequence). DNA of the CDR3: TGTGCCACCCTCGCGGGGGAGCTGTTTTTT. It encodes CATLAGELFF.

Notes on this clone: One end of the junction does not line up with germline, which may come from a read error. V and J are TRBV15 and TRBJ2-3, with TRBD2 matching 12 bases. Germline lookup yields CDR1 LNHNV and CDR2 YYDKDF (reference sequence). The CDR3 sequence is 16 residues long. Here the CDR3 DNA reads TGTGCCACCAGCACTGGGACTAGCGGGCACCCAGAGACGCAGTATTTT. Translating gives CATSTGTSGHPETQYF.

J is TRBJ1-1 and V is TRBV7-8; a weak D match, TRBD1 (5 bases). Germline V gene sequence: CDR1 SGHVS, CDR2 FQNEAQ. V was trimmed by 5 bases and J by 4 bases, leaving 11 bases between them. CDR3 length: 13 amino acids. CDR3 nucleotide sequence: TGTGCCAGCAGCCCCCTAACAGGCACTGAAGCTTTCTTT. This gives the protein CASSPLTGTEAFF.

This chain uses TRBV11-3 with TRBJ2-7; 8 nucleotides agree with TRBD2. The V gene end was trimmed by 5 bases and the J gene end by 0 bases; junction bases not matched to a gene: 3. Germline V gene data show CDR1 as SGHNT and CDR2 as YENEEA. The CDR3 extends over 14 amino acids. CDR3 loop: CASSPGGTSYEQYF. As DNA, the CDR3 is TGTGCCAGCAGCCCGGGGGGGACCTCCTACGAGCAGTACTTC.

The chain couples TRBV2 to TRBJ2-2; D gene unclear. V gave up 5 bases and J gave up 0 bases, with 13 bases separating them. Germline assignment: CDR1 SNHLY and CDR2 FYNNEI. This CDR3 spans 16 amino acids. CDR3 nucleotide sequence: TGTGCCAGCAGTAGAACGAGGTTATCGAACACCGGGGAGCTGTTTTTT. This encodes CASSRTRLSNTGELFF.

V and J are TRBV7-8 and TRBJ2-7; no reliable D call. The CDR3 has 11 amino acids. The germline V and J ends were trimmed by 2 bases and 6 bases, with 5 bases remaining between them. Germline-derived CDR1 and CDR2 are SGHVS and FQNEAQ. As DNA, the CDR3 is TGTGCCAGCAGCTTATTGGCCGAGCAGTACTTC. Translating gives CASSLLAEQYF. The whole variable domain, remainder taken from reference TRBV7-8 and TRBJ2-7, is GAGVSQSPRYKVAKRGQDVALRCDPISGHVSLFWYQQALGQGPEFLTYFQNEAQLDKSGLPSDRFFAERPEGSVSTLKIQRTQQEDSAVYLCASSLLAEQYFGPGTRLTVT.

The genes are TRBV4-1 and TRBJ1-4; 9 bases are a match to TRBD1. V lost 6 bases, J lost 4 bases, and 6 bases stayed unmatched. The CDR3 sequence is 15 residues long. The V gene's germline CDR1 is MGHRA and CDR2 YSYEKL. The CDR3 DNA follows: TGCGCCAGCAGTGACGGGGACAGGGTTAATGAAAAACTGTTTTTT. Residues: CASSDGDRVNEKLFF.

CDR3 sequence: CASSYGGGTYEQYF. CDR3 coding DNA: TGTGCCAGCAGTTACGGCGGGGGAACCTACGAGCAGTACTTC. The genes are TRBV6-5 and TRBJ2-5, with 7 bases that match TRBD2. The J call is in doubt because the DNA end fits TRBJ2-7 better. Per germline, CDR1 MNHEY and CDR2 SVGAGI. The length of the CDR3 is 14 residues.

The chain joins TRBV7-6 to TRBJ2-1, with D perhaps TRBD1 (6 bases). V dropped 1 base and J dropped 7 bases, with 11 bases sitting between them. Germline V gene sequence: CDR1 SGHVS, CDR2 FNYEAQ. The CDR3 contains 14 residues. CDR3 amino acids: CASSLVGQTNEQFF. The CDR3, as DNA: TGTGCCAGCAGCTTAGTGGGACAAACTAATGAGCAGTTCTTC.

The V gene is TRBV10-1, the J gene TRBJ2-2; 9 bases agree with TRBD1. From germline, CDR1 is WNHNN and CDR2 SYGVQD (reference sequence). This CDR3 is 15 amino acids long. V was clipped by 5 bases and J by 4 bases; unmatched bases: 5. CDR3 amino acids: CASSRRQGVTGELFF. The CDR3, as DNA: TGCGCCAGCAGTAGGAGACAGGGGGTCACCGGGGAGCTGTTTTTT.

This chain links TRBV7-3 with TRBJ1-2; TRBD1 is a possible D gene (6 bases). V dropped 3 bases and J dropped 6 bases, with 11 bases sitting between them. This CDR3 has 13 residues. From germline, CDR1 is SGHTA and CDR2 FQGTGA. CDR3 protein: CASSFSGVHGYTF. The CDR3, as DNA: TGTGCCAGCAGCTTTTCAGGGGTCCATGGCTACACCTTC.

The V and J genes are TRBV10-1 and TRBJ2-1, with 8 positions matching TRBD2. The V gene end was trimmed by 4 bases and the J gene end by 9 bases; junction bases not matched to a gene: 11. The CDR3 is 15 residues long. Germline V CDR1 and CDR2: WNHNN, SYGVQD (reference sequence). CDR3 coding DNA: TGCGCCAGCAGTGCTCTGAGAGCGGGAGAGGTTGAGCAGTTCTTC. Translating it yields CASSALRAGEVEQFF.